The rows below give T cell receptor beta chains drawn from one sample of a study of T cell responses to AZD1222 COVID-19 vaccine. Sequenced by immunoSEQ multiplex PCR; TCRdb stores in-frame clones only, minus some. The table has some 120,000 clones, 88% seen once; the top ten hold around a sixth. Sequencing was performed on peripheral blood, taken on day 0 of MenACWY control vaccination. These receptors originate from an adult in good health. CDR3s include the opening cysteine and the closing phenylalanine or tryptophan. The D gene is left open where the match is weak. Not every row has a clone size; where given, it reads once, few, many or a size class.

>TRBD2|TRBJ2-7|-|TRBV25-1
TGTGCCAGCAGACGTAGCGGGAGGACCGAGAGGTACTTC
CASRRSGRTERYF
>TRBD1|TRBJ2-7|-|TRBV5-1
TGCGCCAGCAACTTGGGTGGACAGGGCATCTCCTACGAGCAGTACTTC
CASNLGGQGISYEQYF
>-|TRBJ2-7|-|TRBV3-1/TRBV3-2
TGTGCCAGCAGCCAAGATTATCCAGGGTTCTACGAGCAGTACTTC
CASSQDYPGFYEQYF
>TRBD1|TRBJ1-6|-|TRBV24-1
TGTGCCACCAGGGACAGGGATAATTCACCCCTCCACTTT
CATRDRDNSPLHF
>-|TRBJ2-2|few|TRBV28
TGTGCCAGCAGTCCAACTAGCGGAGGGGGCTGGTGGGAGCTGTTTTTT
CASSPTSGGGWWELFF
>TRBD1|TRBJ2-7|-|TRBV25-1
TGTGCCAGCAGAGGAACAGGGGGCGCGGACTACTTC
CASRGTGGADYF
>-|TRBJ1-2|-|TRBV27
TGTGCCAGCAGTTTAGTTCAGAACTATGGCTACACCTTC
CASSLVQNYGYTF
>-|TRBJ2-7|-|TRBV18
TGTGCCAGCTCACTCCAAGTAGCATTGACCTACGAGCAGTACTTC
CASSLQVALTYEQYF
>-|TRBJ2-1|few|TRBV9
TGTGCCAGCAGCGTACTAGTCTACACCCCCTACAATGAGCAGTTCTTC
CASSVLVYTPYNEQFF
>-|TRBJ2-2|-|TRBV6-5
TGTGCCAGTAATATCGAGATCGCCGGGGAGCTGTTTTTT
CASNIEIAGELFF
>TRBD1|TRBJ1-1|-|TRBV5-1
TGCGCCAGCCTAGGGGGCGCAGGGAACACTGAAGCTTTCTTT
CASLGGAGNTEAFF
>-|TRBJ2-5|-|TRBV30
TGTGCCTGGAGTAGGTCAGGGGAAGTTGAGACCCAGTACTTC
CAWSRSGEVETQYF
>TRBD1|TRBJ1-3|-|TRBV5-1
TGCGCCAGCAGCTTGACAGGGGTCTTTGGGAACACCATATATTTT
CASSLTGVFGNTIYF
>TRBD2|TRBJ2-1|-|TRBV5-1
TGCGCCAGCAGCTTGAGGCTAGCGGGATTAAATGAGCAGTTCTTC
CASSLRLAGLNEQFF
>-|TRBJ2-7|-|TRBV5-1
TGCGCCAGCAGCTTGGCTGTGGGGACCTACGAGCAGTACTTC
CASSLAVGTYEQYF
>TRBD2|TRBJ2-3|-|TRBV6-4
TGTGCCAGCAGCCTAGCGGGAGACGGCACAGATACGCAGTATTTT
CASSLAGDGTDTQYF
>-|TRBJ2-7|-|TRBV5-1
TGCGCCAGCAGCTTGGTTCTCGGACAGACCTACGAGCAGTACTTC
CASSLVLGQTYEQYF
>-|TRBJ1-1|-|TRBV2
TGTGCCAGTACCATGACAGACATGAACACTGAAGCTTTCTTT
CASTMTDMNTEAFF
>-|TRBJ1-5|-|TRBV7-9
TGTGCCAGCAGCTGGGGGGGAAGCAATCAGCCCCAGCATTTT
CASSWGGSNQPQHF
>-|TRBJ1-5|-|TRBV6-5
TGTGCCAGCAGCCAAGTAAGCAATCAGCCCCAGCATTTT
CASSQVSNQPQHF
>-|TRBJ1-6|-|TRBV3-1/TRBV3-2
TGTGCCAGCAGCCAAGGCGACAGATCACCCCTCCACTTT
CASSQGDRSPLHF
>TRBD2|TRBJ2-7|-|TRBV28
TGTGCCAGCAGTTTCGATCTAGCGGAAACCTACGAGCAGTACTTC
CASSFDLAETYEQYF
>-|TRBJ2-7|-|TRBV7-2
TGTGCCAGCAGCTTAGTCCGGTTGGGGGGTAACTACGAGCAGTACTTC
CASSLVRLGGNYEQYF
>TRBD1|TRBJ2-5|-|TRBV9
TGTGCCAGCAGCGCTGGACAGGGGGAGACCCAGTACTTC
CASSAGQGETQYF
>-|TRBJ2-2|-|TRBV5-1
TGCGCCAGCAGCTTTTCAGGGGTCACCGGGGAGCTGTTTTTT
CASSFSGVTGELFF
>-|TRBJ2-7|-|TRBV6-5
TGTGCCAGCAGTTACCGCGTGGGCTACGAGCAGTACTTC
CASSYRVGYEQYF
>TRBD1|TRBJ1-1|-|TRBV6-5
TGTGCCAGCAACAGGGGCGGTGGGTACACTGAAGCTTTCTTT
CASNRGGGYTEAFF
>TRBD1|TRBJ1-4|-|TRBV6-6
TGTGCCAGCAGTCCAGCCTGGACAGGCGAAAAACTGTTTTTT
CASSPAWTGEKLFF
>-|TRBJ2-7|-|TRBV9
TGTGCCAGCAGCGCGGGCCAAAGCTCCTACGAGCAGTACTTC
CASSAGQSSYEQYF